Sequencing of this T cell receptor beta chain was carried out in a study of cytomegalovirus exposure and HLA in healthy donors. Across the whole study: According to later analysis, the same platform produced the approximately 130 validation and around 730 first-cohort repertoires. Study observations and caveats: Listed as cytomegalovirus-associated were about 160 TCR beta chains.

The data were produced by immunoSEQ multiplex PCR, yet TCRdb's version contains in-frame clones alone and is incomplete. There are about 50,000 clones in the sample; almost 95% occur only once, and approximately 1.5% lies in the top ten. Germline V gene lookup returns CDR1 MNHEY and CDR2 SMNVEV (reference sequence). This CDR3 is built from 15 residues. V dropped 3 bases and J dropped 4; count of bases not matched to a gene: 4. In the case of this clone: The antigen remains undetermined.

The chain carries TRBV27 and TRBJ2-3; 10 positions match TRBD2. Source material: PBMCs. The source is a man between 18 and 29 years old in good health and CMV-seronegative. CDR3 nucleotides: TGTGCCAGCAGTTTTGTAGCGGGAGGACCAGATACGCAGTATTTT. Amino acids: CASSFVAGGPDTQYF.